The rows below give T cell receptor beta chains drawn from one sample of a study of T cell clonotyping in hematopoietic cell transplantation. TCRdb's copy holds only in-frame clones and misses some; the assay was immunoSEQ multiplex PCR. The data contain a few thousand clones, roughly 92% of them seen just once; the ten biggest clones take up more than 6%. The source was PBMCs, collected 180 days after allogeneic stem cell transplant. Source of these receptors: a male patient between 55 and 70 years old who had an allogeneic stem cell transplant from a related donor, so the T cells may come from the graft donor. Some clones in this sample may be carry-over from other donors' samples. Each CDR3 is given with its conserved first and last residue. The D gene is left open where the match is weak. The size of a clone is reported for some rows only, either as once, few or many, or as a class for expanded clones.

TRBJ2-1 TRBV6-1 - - TGTGCCAGCAGTTTAGGACAGTACAATGAGCAGTTCTTC CASSLGQYNEQFF
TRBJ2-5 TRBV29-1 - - TGCAGCGTTGATAATCAGGGCCAAGAGACCCAGTACTTC CSVDNQGQETQYF
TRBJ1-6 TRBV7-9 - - TGTGCCAGCAGCTTAAGGGAGGCCAGGGATTCACCCCTCCACTTT CASSLREARDSPLHF
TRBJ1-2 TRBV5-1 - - TGCGCCAGCAGCTTGGCTGGGGCTCCCAACTATGGCTACACCTTC CASSLAGAPNYGYTF
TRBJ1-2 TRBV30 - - TGTGCCTGGGGTGGGGTGGAGAACTATGGCTACACCTTC CAWGGVENYGYTF
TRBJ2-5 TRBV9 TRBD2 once TGTGCCAGCAGCGTAGCGGGGGGGCCTTTAGAGACCCAGTACTTC CASSVAGGPLETQYF
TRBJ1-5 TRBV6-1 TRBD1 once TGTGCCAGCAGATCGGACAGGGTAACCAATCAGCCCCAGCATTTT CASRSDRVTNQPQHF
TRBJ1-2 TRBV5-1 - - TGCGCCAGCAGGGCCACAGAGGGGGACTATGGCTACACCTTC CASRATEGDYGYTF
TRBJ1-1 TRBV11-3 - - TGTGCCAGCAGCGCTATGAACACTGAAGCTTTCTTT CASSAMNTEAFF
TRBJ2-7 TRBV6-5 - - TGTGCCAGCAGTTACGAGGTAGGGGGCTACGAGCAGTACTTC CASSYEVGGYEQYF
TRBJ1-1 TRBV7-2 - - TGTGCCAGCAGCTTGGCCTGGGGGACGAACACTGAAGCTTTCTTT CASSLAWGTNTEAFF
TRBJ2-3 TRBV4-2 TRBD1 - TGTGCCAGCAGCCTTATATCTGGACAGGGCACAGATACGCAGTATTTT CASSLISGQGTDTQYF
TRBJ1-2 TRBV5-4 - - TGTGCCAGCAGCGCCTTCAGTGGCTACACCTTC CASSAFSGYTF
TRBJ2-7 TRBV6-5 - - TGTGCCAGCAGTTGGGACGTGGGCTACGAGCAGTACTTC CASSWDVGYEQYF
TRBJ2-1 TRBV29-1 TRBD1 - TGCAGCGTTGATGAGGACAGGGGGATAGGGAGTGAGCAGTTCTTC CSVDEDRGIGSEQFF
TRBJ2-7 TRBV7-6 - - TGTGCCAGCAGCTCCGGACCCGATTCCTACGAGCAGTACTTC CASSSGPDSYEQYF
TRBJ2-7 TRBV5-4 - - TGTGCCAGCAGCTTGGTGGGACGGCTTGGGGAGCAGTACTTC CASSLVGRLGEQYF
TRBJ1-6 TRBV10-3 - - TGTGCCATCACTACAGGGACAAGGAATTCACCCCTCCACTTT CAITTGTRNSPLHF
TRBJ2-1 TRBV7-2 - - TGTGCCAGCAGCTTAGTGCCCGACAATGAGCAGTTCTTC CASSLVPDNEQFF
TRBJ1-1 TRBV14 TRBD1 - TGTGCCAGCAGCCTGGACAGGGGGGGAACTGAAGCTTTCTTT CASSLDRGGTEAFF
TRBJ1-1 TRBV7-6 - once TGTGCCAGCAGCTCCGAGGATGACACTGAAGCTTTCTTT CASSSEDDTEAFF
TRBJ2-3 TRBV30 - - TGTGCCTGGAGTGTTAGGACAGATACGCAGTATTTT CAWSVRTDTQYF
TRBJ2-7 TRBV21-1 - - TGTGCCAGCCTACACGTGTTAGACGAGCAGTACTTC CASLHVLDEQYF
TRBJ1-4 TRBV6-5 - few TGTGCCAGCAGTTACACCCGGGGGCGGGAAAAACTGTTTTTT CASSYTRGREKLFF
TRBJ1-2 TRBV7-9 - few TGTGCCAGCAGCTTAGAGTCTGGGAGCGGGAGAGGCTACACCTTC CASSLESGSGRGYTF